This TCR beta chain stems from a study of CD8+ T cells in alopecia areata. Study in general: Those patients who were treated received oral tofacitinib, which was given at 5 to 10 mg twice daily for moderate-to-severe alopecia areata. General observations from the study: Lesional scalp exceeded normal scalp in clonality, especially in alopecia totalis/universalis.

With respect to this clone: The antigen is not known. Other nucleotide sequences in the sample specify the same CDR3.

Following RNA extraction, reverse transcription yielded cDNA that acted as the sequencing template. TCRdb keeps only in-frame clones here, not all; method: immunoSEQ multiplex PCR. The sample shows some 120,000 clones, around three fifths of them seen only once. Researchers gathered lesional scalp punch biopsies and peripheral blood from patients with alopecia areata. This sample comprised CD4+ T cells sorted from blood, obtained at week 0. This TCR was recovered from a human donor with alopecia areata.

For the CDR3, the DNA is TGCGCCAGCAGCTTGAGCGGTTCTGGGGCCAACGTCCTGACTTTC. It is translated as CASSLSGSGANVLTF. The V gene is TRBV5-1, the J gene TRBJ2-6; D is perhaps TRBD2 (5 bases). V lost 1 base to trimming and J lost 1 base, with 6 bases between them. CDR1 is SGHRS and CDR2 is YFSETQ in the germline V gene. CDR3 length: 15 amino acids. The entire variable domain, with the rest obtained from reference TRBV5-1 and TRBJ2-6, is as follows: KAGVTQTPRYLIKTRGQQVTLSCSPISGHRSVSWYQQTPGQGLQFLFEYFSETQRNKGNFPGRFSGRQFSNSRSEMNVSTLELGDSALYLCASSLSGSGANVLTFGAGSRLTVL.